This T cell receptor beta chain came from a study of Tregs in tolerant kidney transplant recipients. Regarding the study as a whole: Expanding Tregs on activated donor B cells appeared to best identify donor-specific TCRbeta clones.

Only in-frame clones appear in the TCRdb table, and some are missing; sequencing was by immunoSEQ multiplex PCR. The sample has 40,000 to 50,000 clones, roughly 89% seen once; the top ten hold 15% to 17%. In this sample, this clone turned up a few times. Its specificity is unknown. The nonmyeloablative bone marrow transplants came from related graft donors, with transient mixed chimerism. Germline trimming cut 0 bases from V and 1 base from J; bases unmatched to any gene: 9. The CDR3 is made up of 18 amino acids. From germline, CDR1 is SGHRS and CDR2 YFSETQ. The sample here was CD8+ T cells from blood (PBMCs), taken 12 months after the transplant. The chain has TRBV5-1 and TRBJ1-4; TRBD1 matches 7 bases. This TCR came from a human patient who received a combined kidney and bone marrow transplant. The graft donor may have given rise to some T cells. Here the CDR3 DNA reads TGCGCCAGCAGCTTGGTCGCCACAGGGGTTGGAACTAATGAAAAACTGTTTTTT. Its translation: CASSLVATGVGTNEKLFF.